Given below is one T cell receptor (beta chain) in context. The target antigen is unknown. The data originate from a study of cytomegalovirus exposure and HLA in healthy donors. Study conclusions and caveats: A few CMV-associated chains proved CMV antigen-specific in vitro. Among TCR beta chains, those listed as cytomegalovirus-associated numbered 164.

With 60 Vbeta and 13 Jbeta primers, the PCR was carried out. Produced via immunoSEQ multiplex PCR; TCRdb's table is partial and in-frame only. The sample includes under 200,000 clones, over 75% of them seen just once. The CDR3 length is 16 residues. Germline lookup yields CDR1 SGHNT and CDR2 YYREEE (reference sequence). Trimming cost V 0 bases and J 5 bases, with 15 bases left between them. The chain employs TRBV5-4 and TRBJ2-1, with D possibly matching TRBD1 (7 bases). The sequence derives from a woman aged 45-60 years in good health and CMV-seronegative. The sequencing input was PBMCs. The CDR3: CASSLEGAGEDNEQFF. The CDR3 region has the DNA TGTGCCAGCAGCTTGGAGGGGGCAGGGGAGGACAATGAGCAGTTCTTC.